This passage covers 9 T cell receptor beta chains from one sample sequenced in a study of shared clonotypes between healthy human individuals. Sequenced by immunoSEQ multiplex PCR; TCRdb stores in-frame clones only, minus some. Of about 1 million clones listed, 70% to 80% are singletons. Sequencing input: memory CD4+ T cells sorted from blood. Subset denoted: CD45RA-negative fraction. The source is a man aged 18 to 29 in good health.

This clone was detected only once. This rearrangement joins TRBV28 to TRBJ2-7, with a tentative D call TRBD2 (5 bases). Germline assignment: CDR1 MDHEN and CDR2 SYDVKM. The V end lost 3 bases, the J end lost 1 base, and 13 bases lay between the germline ends. The CDR3 contains 15 residues. The CDR3 sequence: CASSFLTGLSYEQYF. In DNA, the CDR3 is TGTGCCAGCAGTTTCCTGACGGGGTTATCCTACGAGCAGTACTTC.

The chain uses TRBV7-8 and TRBJ1-1; D not certain. CDR3 length: 13 residues. V gave up 0 bases and J gave up 8 bases, with 10 bases separating them. Germline V gene sequence: CDR1 SGHVS, CDR2 FQNEAQ. CDR3 amino acids: CASSLALQAEAFF. DNA for the CDR3: TGTGCCAGCAGCTTAGCCCTCCAAGCCGAAGCTTTCTTT.

Concerning this clone itself: Additional DNA sequences in this sample encode the identical CDR3. This chain joins TRBV18 and TRBJ2-7; D perhaps matches TRBD1 (6 bases). CDR3 size: 14 residues. V gave up 3 bases and J gave up 2 bases, with 11 bases separating them. Per germline, CDR1 KGHSH and CDR2 LQKENI. The CDR3 DNA follows: TGTGCCAGCTCACCGACCAGGGGAACCTACGAGCAGTACTTC. It yields the protein CASSPTRGTYEQYF.

Notes on this clone: Other nucleotide sequences in the sample specify the same CDR3. The chain's CDR3 is CASSLARGNEKLFF. DNA for the CDR3: TGCGCCAGCAGCTTGGCCCGGGGGAATGAAAAACTGTTTTTT. This chain joins TRBV5-1 and TRBJ1-4; D might be TRBD1 (5 bases). Trimming shortened V by 0 bases and J by 5 bases, and 8 bases separated the two germline ends. The CDR3 is 14 residues long. Germline loops: CDR1 SGHRS, CDR2 YFSETQ.

The genes are TRBV30 and TRBJ2-1; tentatively, D is TRBD2 (6 bases). The CDR3 contains 14 residues. Per the germline V gene, CDR1 is GTSNPN and CDR2 is SVGIG (reference sequence). The V end was cut by 4 bases, the J end by 8 bases, with 18 bases between. CDR3 protein: CAWTSSGLPYEQFF. In DNA form, the CDR3 reads TGTGCCTGGACTTCTTCGGGACTCCCCTATGAGCAGTTCTTC.

This chain connects TRBV5-1 to TRBJ1-2; no clear D gene. Deletions cut 0 bases from V and 7 bases from J, with 10 bases between. The CDR3 runs to 13 residues. Germline V gene data show CDR1 as SGHRS and CDR2 as YFSETQ. DNA of the CDR3: TGCGCCAGCAGCTTGGATGGGGTGGGTGGCTACACCTTC. Translated: CASSLDGVGGYTF.

This clone was picked up a small number of times. The chain's CDR3 is CASSRMRGTDTQYF. The CDR3 nucleotides are TGTGCCAGCTCACGCATGAGGGGCACAGATACGCAGTATTTT. The chain uses TRBV18 and TRBJ2-3; TRBD2 is a possible D gene (5 bases). V dropped 4 bases and J dropped 1 base, with 9 bases sitting between them. Germline assignment: CDR1 KGHSH and CDR2 LQKENI. This CDR3 has 14 residues. Full variable domain (missing parts from reference TRBV18 and TRBJ2-3): NAGVMQNPRHLVRRRGQEARLRCSPMKGHSHVYWYRQLPEEGLKFMVYLQKENIIDESGMPKERFSAEFPKEGPSILRIQQVVRGDSAAYFCASSRMRGTDTQYFGPGTRLTVL.

The chain employs TRBV7-2 and TRBJ1-5; D not certain. There are 13 residues in the CDR3. CDR1 and CDR2 (germline): SGHTA, FQGNSA. The V end was cut by 4 bases, the J end by 6 bases, with 10 bases between. CDR3 in DNA: TGTGCCAGCAGCTCTGGACGGGTTCAGCCCCAGCATTTT. This sequence encodes CASSSGRVQPQHF.

J is TRBJ2-3 and V is TRBV10-3; 8 nucleotides agree with TRBD2. J was trimmed by 3 bases and V by 7 bases; bases with no gene match: 6. The CDR3 is 14 residues long. Germline values: CDR1 ENHRY, CDR2 SYGVKD. CDR3 sequence (DNA): TGTGCCATCAATAACGGGAGGGAGACAGATACGCAGTATTTT. It translates to CAINNGRETDTQYF.